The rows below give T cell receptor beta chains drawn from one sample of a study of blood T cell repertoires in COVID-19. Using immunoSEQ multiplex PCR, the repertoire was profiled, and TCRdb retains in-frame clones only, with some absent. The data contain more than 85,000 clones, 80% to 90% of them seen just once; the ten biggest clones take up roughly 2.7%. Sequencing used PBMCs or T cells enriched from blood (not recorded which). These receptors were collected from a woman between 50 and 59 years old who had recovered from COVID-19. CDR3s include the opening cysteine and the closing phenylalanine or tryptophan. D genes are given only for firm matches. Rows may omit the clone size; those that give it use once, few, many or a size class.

CDR3 protein: CASSAGTHSPYEQYF
CDR3 DNA: TGTGCCAGCAGCGCAGGGACACACTCCCCGTACGAGCAGTACTTC
clone size: .
D gene: .
V gene: TRBV5-4
J gene: TRBJ2-7

CDR3 protein: CASSAAQGPDTQYF
CDR3 DNA: TGTGCCAGCAGCGCAGCGCAGGGGCCGGATACGCAGTATTTT
clone size: .
D gene: .
V gene: TRBV7-3
J gene: TRBJ2-3

CDR3 protein: CASSPVYGYTF
CDR3 DNA: TGTGCCAGCAGTCCGGTCTATGGCTACACCTTC
clone size: .
D gene: .
V gene: TRBV28
J gene: TRBJ1-2

CDR3 protein: CASFRDSQNNSPLHF
CDR3 DNA: TGTGCCAGCTTTCGCGACAGCCAGAATAATTCACCCCTCCACTTT
clone size: .
D gene: .
V gene: TRBV2
J gene: TRBJ1-6

CDR3 protein: CASMGGAYEQYF
CDR3 DNA: TGTGCCAGCATGGGGGGTGCCTACGAGCAGTACTTC
clone size: few
D gene: .
V gene: TRBV2
J gene: TRBJ2-7

CDR3 protein: CASSRQGLEQYF
CDR3 DNA: TGTGCCAGCAGTCGACAGGGTCTCGAGCAGTACTTC
clone size: .
D gene: TRBD1
V gene: TRBV6-6
J gene: TRBJ2-7

CDR3 protein: CATSDSQGSVGFTGELFF
CDR3 DNA: TGTGCCACCAGTGATTCACAGGGTAGCGTCGGGTTCACCGGGGAGCTGTTTTTT
clone size: .
D gene: .
V gene: TRBV24-1
J gene: TRBJ2-2

CDR3 protein: CASSLQGPPYEQYF
CDR3 DNA: TGTGCCAGCAGCTTACAGGGGCCCCCCTACGAGCAGTACTTC
clone size: .
D gene: .
V gene: TRBV11-1
J gene: TRBJ2-7

CDR3 protein: CASSERGYEQYF
CDR3 DNA: TGCGCCAGCAGTGAGCGGGGCTACGAGCAGTACTTC
clone size: .
D gene: .
V gene: TRBV10-2
J gene: TRBJ2-7

CDR3 protein: CASRLAEFSYNEQFF
CDR3 DNA: TGTGCCAGCAGACTAGCGGAGTTCTCCTACAATGAGCAGTTCTTC
clone size: .
D gene: TRBD2
V gene: TRBV27
J gene: TRBJ2-1

CDR3 protein: CASSGYRESGNEQFF
CDR3 DNA: TGCGCCAGCAGTGGATACAGGGAATCGGGAAATGAGCAGTTCTTC
clone size: .
D gene: .
V gene: TRBV10-1
J gene: TRBJ2-1

CDR3 protein: CASKTGGYMDTQYF
CDR3 DNA: TGTGCCAGTAAAACGGGAGGGTATATGGATACGCAGTATTTT
clone size: .
D gene: TRBD2
V gene: TRBV19
J gene: TRBJ2-3

CDR3 protein: CAISERGARGSNEQYF
CDR3 DNA: TGTGCCATCAGTGAGAGGGGGGCCAGGGGGTCGAACGAGCAGTACTTC
clone size: .
D gene: .
V gene: TRBV10-3
J gene: TRBJ2-7

CDR3 protein: CASSPLQGSEKLFF
CDR3 DNA: TGTGCCAGCAGCCCGTTACAGGGATCTGAAAAACTGTTTTTT
clone size: .
D gene: .
V gene: TRBV3-1/TRBV3-2
J gene: TRBJ1-4

CDR3 protein: CASSGQGLGGNTIYF
CDR3 DNA: TGTGCCAGCAGCGGACAGGGTCTCGGTGGAAACACCATATATTTT
clone size: .
D gene: TRBD1
V gene: TRBV28
J gene: TRBJ1-3

CDR3 protein: CASSKTGETDTQYF
CDR3 DNA: TGTGCCAGCAGTAAGACAGGGGAGACAGATACGCAGTATTTT
clone size: .
D gene: TRBD1
V gene: TRBV6-4
J gene: TRBJ2-3

CDR3 protein: CASSAGLAGHSSYEQYF
CDR3 DNA: TGTGCCAGCAGCGCCGGGCTAGCGGGCCATAGCTCCTACGAGCAGTACTTC
clone size: .
D gene: TRBD2
V gene: TRBV9
J gene: TRBJ2-7

CDR3 protein: CATDRAGGGTQYF
CDR3 DNA: TGTGCCACGGACAGGGCCGGCGGGGGTACGCAGTATTTT
clone size: .
D gene: .
V gene: TRBV24-1
J gene: TRBJ2-3

CDR3 protein: CASSYGTYKGMNTEAFF
CDR3 DNA: TGTGCCAGCAGTTACGGGACTTACAAAGGGATGAACACTGAAGCTTTCTTT
clone size: .
D gene: .
V gene: TRBV27
J gene: TRBJ1-1

CDR3 protein: CASSAPGGPNYGYTF
CDR3 DNA: TGTGCCAGCAGCGCCCCAGGGGGGCCTAACTATGGCTACACCTTC
clone size: .
D gene: TRBD1
V gene: TRBV9
J gene: TRBJ1-2

CDR3 protein: CASRGQGGYNEQFF
CDR3 DNA: TGTGCCAGCAGAGGACAGGGGGGTTACAATGAGCAGTTCTTC
clone size: .
D gene: TRBD1
V gene: TRBV6-5
J gene: TRBJ2-1

CDR3 protein: CAIKAGTSNHQETQYF
CDR3 DNA: TGTGCCATTAAGGCGGGGACTAGCAACCACCAAGAGACCCAGTACTTC
clone size: .
D gene: TRBD2
V gene: TRBV19
J gene: TRBJ2-5

CDR3 protein: CATSDPTGAGANVLTF
CDR3 DNA: TGTGCCACCAGTGATCCTACAGGGGCCGGGGCCAACGTCCTGACTTTC
clone size: .
D gene: TRBD1
V gene: TRBV24-1
J gene: TRBJ2-6

CDR3 protein: CASSRTTGEGGELFF
CDR3 DNA: TGTGCCAGCAGCCGTACTACCGGGGAGGGCGGGGAGCTGTTTTTT
clone size: .
D gene: TRBD2
V gene: TRBV7-7
J gene: TRBJ2-2

CDR3 protein: CASSLIGQGNSPLHF
CDR3 DNA: TGTGCCAGCAGCCTTATTGGACAGGGTAATTCACCCCTCCACTTT
clone size: .
D gene: TRBD1
V gene: TRBV28
J gene: TRBJ1-6

CDR3 protein: CASSSTRSGLNGYTF
CDR3 DNA: TGCGCCAGCAGCTCAACTCGATCAGGGCTAAATGGCTACACCTTC
clone size: .
D gene: .
V gene: TRBV5-1
J gene: TRBJ1-2

CDR3 protein: CASSPALPTLDYGYTF
CDR3 DNA: TGCGCCAGCAGCCCCGCACTGCCGACACTCGACTATGGCTACACCTTC
clone size: .
D gene: .
V gene: TRBV4-1
J gene: TRBJ1-2

CDR3 protein: CASGLIHIPGQTPGSYEQYF
CDR3 DNA: TGTGCTAGTGGTCTAATACACATACCGGGACAGACCCCCGGGTCCTACGAGCAGTACTTC
clone size: .
D gene: TRBD1
V gene: TRBV12-5
J gene: TRBJ2-7

CDR3 protein: CATGPAYDNQPQHF
CDR3 DNA: TGTGCCACCGGGCCGGCCTATGACAATCAGCCCCAGCATTTT
clone size: .
D gene: .
V gene: TRBV24-1
J gene: TRBJ1-5

CDR3 protein: CAISGGGVRGYTF
CDR3 DNA: TGTGCCATCAGTGGTGGAGGGGTTCGGGGCTACACCTTC
clone size: .
D gene: .
V gene: TRBV10-3
J gene: TRBJ1-2

CDR3 protein: CASSGPGQDTGELFF
CDR3 DNA: TGTGCCAGTAGCGGGCCGGGACAGGACACCGGGGAGCTGTTTTTT
clone size: medium-sized
D gene: TRBD1
V gene: TRBV19
J gene: TRBJ2-2

CDR3 protein: CASSMKPGETNYGYTF
CDR3 DNA: TGTGCCAGCAGTATGAAGCCAGGGGAAACGAACTATGGCTACACCTTC
clone size: .
D gene: .
V gene: TRBV7-2
J gene: TRBJ1-2

CDR3 protein: CASSPGTGVSNQPQHF
CDR3 DNA: TGTGCCAGCTCACCAGGGACAGGGGTTAGCAATCAGCCCCAGCATTTT
clone size: .
D gene: TRBD1
V gene: TRBV18
J gene: TRBJ1-5

CDR3 protein: CASSSEGRTGDRIGYEQYF
CDR3 DNA: TGTGCCAGTAGCTCGGAGGGCCGAACAGGGGACCGAATAGGCTACGAGCAGTACTTC
clone size: .
D gene: .
V gene: TRBV19
J gene: TRBJ2-7

CDR3 protein: CASKGGAYEQYF
CDR3 DNA: TGTGCCAGCAAAGGAGGGGCCTACGAGCAGTACTTC
clone size: .
D gene: .
V gene: TRBV5-4
J gene: TRBJ2-7

CDR3 protein: CAISRGQGDTEAFF
CDR3 DNA: TGTGCCATCAGTAGGGGACAGGGAGACACTGAAGCTTTCTTT
clone size: .
D gene: TRBD1
V gene: TRBV10-3
J gene: TRBJ1-1

CDR3 protein: CASSMTARGYTF
CDR3 DNA: TGTGCCAGCAGTATGACTGCCCGAGGCTACACCTTC
clone size: .
D gene: .
V gene: TRBV28
J gene: TRBJ1-2

CDR3 protein: CASSATGQTYNEQFF
CDR3 DNA: TGTGCCAGCAGCGCGACTGGACAAACCTACAATGAGCAGTTCTTC
clone size: .
D gene: .
V gene: TRBV9
J gene: TRBJ2-1

CDR3 protein: CASSELGGAGSPLHF
CDR3 DNA: TGTGCCAGCAGCGAATTGGGGGGGGCTGGTTCACCCCTCCACTTT
clone size: .
D gene: .
V gene: TRBV2
J gene: TRBJ1-6

CDR3 protein: CASSVSGRVEYEQYF
CDR3 DNA: TGCGCCAGCAGTGTTAGCGGGAGGGTCGAATACGAGCAGTACTTC
clone size: few
D gene: TRBD2
V gene: TRBV4-1
J gene: TRBJ2-7

CDR3 protein: CASSLGLTNTGELFF
CDR3 DNA: TGCGCCAGCAGCTTGGGACTAACTAACACCGGGGAGCTGTTTTTT
clone size: .
D gene: .
V gene: TRBV5-1
J gene: TRBJ2-2

CDR3 protein: CAWALNRGLNTEAFF
CDR3 DNA: TGTGCCTGGGCACTAAACAGGGGGCTTAACACTGAAGCTTTCTTT
clone size: .
D gene: TRBD1
V gene: TRBV30
J gene: TRBJ1-1

CDR3 protein: CSVRLSGGYNEQFF
CDR3 DNA: TGCAGCGTTCGGCTTAGCGGGGGATACAATGAGCAGTTCTTC
clone size: .
D gene: TRBD2
V gene: TRBV29-1
J gene: TRBJ2-1

CDR3 protein: CASSRQGAGTEAFF
CDR3 DNA: TGTGCCAGCAGCCGACAGGGGGCTGGGACTGAAGCTTTCTTT
clone size: .
D gene: TRBD1
V gene: TRBV11-1
J gene: TRBJ1-1

CDR3 protein: CASSVGGGGEQYF
CDR3 DNA: TGTGCCAGCAGCGTTGGCGGGGGAGGCGAGCAGTACTTC
clone size: .
D gene: TRBD2
V gene: TRBV9
J gene: TRBJ2-7

CDR3 protein: CASSSTSGRNTEAFF
CDR3 DNA: TGTGCCAGCAGTTCGACATCCGGGAGGAACACTGAAGCTTTCTTT
clone size: .
D gene: .
V gene: TRBV6-5
J gene: TRBJ1-1

CDR3 protein: CASSTGTKNIQYF
CDR3 DNA: TGTGCCAGCAGTACCGGGACTAAAAACATTCAGTACTTC
clone size: .
D gene: .
V gene: TRBV6-5
J gene: TRBJ2-4

CDR3 protein: CASARGGYTF
CDR3 DNA: TGTGCCAGCGCCAGGGGTGGCTACACCTTC
clone size: .
D gene: .
V gene: TRBV28
J gene: TRBJ1-2

CDR3 protein: CASSPRDRGNSYEQYF
CDR3 DNA: TGTGCCAGCAGCCCTAGGGACAGGGGAAACTCCTACGAGCAGTACTTC
clone size: .
D gene: TRBD1
V gene: TRBV6-2/TRBV6-3
J gene: TRBJ2-7

CDR3 protein: CASSALRAIETQYF
CDR3 DNA: TGTGCCAGCAGCGCCCTCCGAGCGATAGAGACCCAGTACTTC
clone size: .
D gene: .
V gene: TRBV11-2
J gene: TRBJ2-5

CDR3 protein: CASSQDPGQGTDTQYF
CDR3 DNA: TGCGCCAGCAGCCAAGATCCGGGACAGGGGACAGATACGCAGTATTTT
clone size: .
D gene: TRBD1
V gene: TRBV4-1
J gene: TRBJ2-3